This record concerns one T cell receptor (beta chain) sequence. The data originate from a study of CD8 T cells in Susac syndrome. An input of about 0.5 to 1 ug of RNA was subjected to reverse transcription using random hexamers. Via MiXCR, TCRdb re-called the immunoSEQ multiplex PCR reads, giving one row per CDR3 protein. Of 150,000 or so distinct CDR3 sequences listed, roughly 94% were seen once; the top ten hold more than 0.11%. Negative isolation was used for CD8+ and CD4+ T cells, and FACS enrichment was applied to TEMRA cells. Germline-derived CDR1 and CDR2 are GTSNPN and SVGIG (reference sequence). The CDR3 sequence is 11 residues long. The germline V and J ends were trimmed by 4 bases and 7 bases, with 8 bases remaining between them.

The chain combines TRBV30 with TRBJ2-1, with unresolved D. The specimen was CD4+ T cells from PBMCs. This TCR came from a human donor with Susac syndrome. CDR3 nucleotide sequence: TGTGCCTGGAATCTTGGAAATGAGCAGTTCTTC. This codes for CAWNLGNEQFF.